Listed below are T cell receptor beta chains from one sample, sequenced in a study of CD8 T cells in ankylosing spondylitis. TCRdb analysed the 5' RACE reads with MiXCR anew, one entry per CDR3 protein. Here the sample spans about 540,000 distinct CDR3 sequences, approximately 12% being singletons. Source material: blood, either unsorted or a sorted T cell fraction (not recorded which). These receptors were collected from a male donor with ankylosing spondylitis. CDR3s include the opening cysteine and the closing phenylalanine or tryptophan. A D gene is named only where the DNA matches it firmly. Clone size is not always given. Where it is, it says once, few, many or a class for expanded clones.

J gene: TRBJ2-5; clone size: -; D gene: -; V gene: TRBV29-1; CDR3 DNA: TGCAGCGTTGTGGAGGCAAGGGGTGAGACCCAGTACTTC; CDR3 protein: CSVVEARGETQYF
J gene: TRBJ2-3; clone size: -; D gene: -; V gene: TRBV12-3/TRBV12-4; CDR3 DNA: TGTGCCAGCGGACTTGAGGGTCCAGATACGCAGTATTTT; CDR3 protein: CASGLEGPDTQYF
J gene: TRBJ1-2; clone size: -; D gene: -; V gene: TRBV5-1; CDR3 DNA: TGCGCCAGCAGCGGGCCCCTGGGTGATGGCTACACCTTC; CDR3 protein: CASSGPLGDGYTF
J gene: TRBJ2-1; clone size: -; D gene: -; V gene: TRBV5-1; CDR3 DNA: TGCGCCAGCAGCTCCACTGCGGGCAATGAGCAGTTCTTC; CDR3 protein: CASSSTAGNEQFF
J gene: TRBJ2-3; clone size: -; D gene: -; V gene: TRBV12-3/TRBV12-4; CDR3 DNA: TGTGCCAGCGGGAGGAACACAGATACGCAGTATTTT; CDR3 protein: CASGRNTDTQYF
J gene: TRBJ1-2; clone size: few; D gene: -; V gene: TRBV7-9; CDR3 DNA: TGTGGCTGGTCCTCCTATGGCTACACCTTC; CDR3 protein: CGWSSYGYTF
J gene: TRBJ1-5; clone size: -; D gene: -; V gene: TRBV29-1; CDR3 DNA: TGCAGCGTTGGCAACAATCAGCCCCAGCATTTT; CDR3 protein: CSVGNNQPQHF
J gene: TRBJ2-1; clone size: few; D gene: -; V gene: TRBV7-2; CDR3 DNA: TGTGCCAGCCAAGCTATTGATGAGCAGTTCTTC; CDR3 protein: CASQAIDEQFF
J gene: TRBJ2-3; clone size: many; D gene: TRBD2; V gene: TRBV5-1; CDR3 DNA: TGCGCCAGCAGCAACCCGGGACTACACACAGATACGCAGTATTTT; CDR3 protein: CASSNPGLHTDTQYF
J gene: TRBJ1-4; clone size: -; D gene: TRBD1; V gene: TRBV20-1; CDR3 DNA: TGCAGTGCTAGACCGACAGGGGCTAATGAAAAACTGTTTTTT; CDR3 protein: CSARPTGANEKLFF
J gene: TRBJ1-5; clone size: -; D gene: TRBD1; V gene: TRBV20-1; CDR3 DNA: TGCAGTGCTAGTAGGGGGCTACGCCGCGATCAGCCCCAGCATTTT; CDR3 protein: CSASRGLRRDQPQHF
J gene: TRBJ2-1; clone size: -; D gene: -; V gene: TRBV27; CDR3 DNA: TGTGCCAGCAGTTCATACAGGGAGGGGTACAATGAGCAGTTCTTC; CDR3 protein: CASSSYREGYNEQFF
J gene: TRBJ1-5; clone size: -; D gene: -; V gene: TRBV7-2; CDR3 DNA: TGTGCCAGCAGCTTAGCCGACGGTCGGCCCCAGCATTTT; CDR3 protein: CASSLADGRPQHF
J gene: TRBJ2-1; clone size: -; D gene: TRBD2; V gene: TRBV3-1; CDR3 DNA: TGTGCCAGCAGCCAAGATTCTCAGGGACTAGAGTTCTTC; CDR3 protein: CASSQDSQGLEFF
J gene: TRBJ2-1; clone size: few; D gene: -; V gene: TRBV20-1; CDR3 DNA: TGCAGTGCTAGAATTAGGGGGCATCCGGGAGTGTCCTACAATGAGCAGTTCTTC; CDR3 protein: CSARIRGHPGVSYNEQFF
J gene: TRBJ2-7; clone size: few; D gene: -; V gene: TRBV11-2; CDR3 DNA: TGTGCCAGCAGCCCCCGGACAAGGCCTTATGGCGAGCAGTACTTC; CDR3 protein: CASSPRTRPYGEQYF
J gene: TRBJ1-1; clone size: few; D gene: -; V gene: TRBV10-3; CDR3 DNA: TGTGCCATCAGTGGTGTGGGGGCTGGGGGGAACACTGAAGCTTTCTTT; CDR3 protein: CAISGVGAGGNTEAFF
J gene: TRBJ2-6; clone size: -; D gene: TRBD2; V gene: TRBV11-2; CDR3 DNA: TGTGCCAGCAGCTCCAAGCGGGGCTCTGGGGCCAACGTCCTGACTTTC; CDR3 protein: CASSSKRGSGANVLTF
J gene: TRBJ2-4; clone size: few; D gene: TRBD2; V gene: TRBV18; CDR3 DNA: TGTGCCAGCTCAGAGACTAGCGGGAGGGCCTCTTCCAAAAACATTCAGTACTTC; CDR3 protein: CASSETSGRASSKNIQYF
J gene: TRBJ1-2; clone size: few; D gene: TRBD1; V gene: TRBV13; CDR3 DNA: TGTGCCAGCAGCGAGAGACAGGGGGCAAAAGATGGCTACACCTTC; CDR3 protein: CASSERQGAKDGYTF
J gene: TRBJ2-1; clone size: once; D gene: TRBD2; V gene: TRBV29-1; CDR3 DNA: TGCAGCGTTGGGTCTAGCGGGTCAGATGAGCAGTTCTTC; CDR3 protein: CSVGSSGSDEQFF
J gene: TRBJ1-3; clone size: -; D gene: TRBD1; V gene: TRBV27; CDR3 DNA: TGTGCCAGCAGTATACAGGGGCGGCAGGGAAACACCATATATTTT; CDR3 protein: CASSIQGRQGNTIYF
J gene: TRBJ1-1; clone size: -; D gene: -; V gene: TRBV9; CDR3 DNA: TGTGCCAGCAGCGTAGTCGGACGGGGAAACACTGAAGCTTTCTTT; CDR3 protein: CASSVVGRGNTEAFF
J gene: TRBJ2-2; clone size: -; D gene: -; V gene: TRBV2; CDR3 DNA: TGTGCCAGCAGCGATGACTGGCGAGGGGGGGAGCTGTTTTTT; CDR3 protein: CASSDDWRGGELFF
J gene: TRBJ1-1; clone size: few; D gene: TRBD1; V gene: TRBV5-1; CDR3 DNA: TGCGCCAGCAGCCGACAGGGACAGAACACTGAAGCTTTCTTT; CDR3 protein: CASSRQGQNTEAFF
J gene: TRBJ2-1; clone size: -; D gene: -; V gene: TRBV5-1; CDR3 DNA: TGCGCCAGCAGCTTCCCCGGTGGTAGCAATGAGCAGTTCTTC; CDR3 protein: CASSFPGGSNEQFF
J gene: TRBJ2-1; clone size: few; D gene: -; V gene: TRBV5-1; CDR3 DNA: TGCGCCAGCAGCTTTGAGATGAATGAGCAGTTCTTC; CDR3 protein: CASSFEMNEQFF
J gene: TRBJ2-7; clone size: many; D gene: TRBD1; V gene: TRBV12-3/TRBV12-4; CDR3 DNA: TGTGCCAGCAGGCAATCGGGACAGAGCTACGAGCAGTACTTC; CDR3 protein: CASRQSGQSYEQYF
J gene: TRBJ2-3; clone size: -; D gene: -; V gene: TRBV20-1; CDR3 DNA: TGCAGTGCTAGAGTGTTCGGCACAGATACGCAGTATTTT; CDR3 protein: CSARVFGTDTQYF
J gene: TRBJ1-1; clone size: few; D gene: -; V gene: TRBV11-2; CDR3 DNA: TGTGCCAGCAGCTTAGTTCCAGGGCAGGGGAACACTGAAGCTTTCTTT; CDR3 protein: CASSLVPGQGNTEAFF
J gene: TRBJ2-3; clone size: once; D gene: -; V gene: TRBV24-1; CDR3 DNA: TGTGCCACCAGTGATTTCATCCTCACAGATACGCAGTATTTT; CDR3 protein: CATSDFILTDTQYF
J gene: TRBJ2-2; clone size: -; D gene: -; V gene: TRBV20-1; CDR3 DNA: TGCAGTGCTAGCCAGGGCCCCGGGGAGCTGTTTTTT; CDR3 protein: CSASQGPGELFF
J gene: TRBJ2-1; clone size: -; D gene: TRBD1; V gene: TRBV5-1; CDR3 DNA: TGCGCCAGCAGTCCAGGGACAGGGGGCTTTAACTACAATGAGCAGTTCTTC; CDR3 protein: CASSPGTGGFNYNEQFF
J gene: TRBJ2-1; clone size: -; D gene: TRBD2; V gene: TRBV7-9; CDR3 DNA: TGTGCCAGCAGCTTCCCGGGCGGGGGGGTCGATGAGCAGTTCTTC; CDR3 protein: CASSFPGGGVDEQFF
J gene: TRBJ2-2; clone size: few; D gene: TRBD2; V gene: TRBV4-1; CDR3 DNA: TGCGCCAGCAGCCCCCGGGGTAGCGGGGGGAACACCGGGGAGCTGTTTTTT; CDR3 protein: CASSPRGSGGNTGELFF
J gene: TRBJ1-2; clone size: few; D gene: -; V gene: TRBV9; CDR3 DNA: TGTGCCAGCAGAGCTAACTACGAATACTATGGCTACACCTTC; CDR3 protein: CASRANYEYYGYTF
J gene: TRBJ2-3; clone size: few; D gene: -; V gene: TRBV7-2; CDR3 DNA: TGTGCCAGCAGCTGGAGCGGGACAGGCCCCGGAGATACGCAGTATTTT; CDR3 protein: CASSWSGTGPGDTQYF
J gene: TRBJ1-1; clone size: few; D gene: -; V gene: TRBV25-1; CDR3 DNA: TGTGCCAGCAGTGAATTAGGAGGGGGAATTGCCACTGAAGCTTTCTTT; CDR3 protein: CASSELGGGIATEAFF
J gene: TRBJ2-1; clone size: once; D gene: -; V gene: TRBV20-1; CDR3 DNA: TGCAGTGCTCGGGTGGGCTTTGAGCAGTTCTTC; CDR3 protein: CSARVGFEQFF
J gene: TRBJ2-5; clone size: few; D gene: -; V gene: TRBV2; CDR3 DNA: TGTGCCAGCACCCTAGAGGCTCGGGAGACCCAGTACTTC; CDR3 protein: CASTLEARETQYF
J gene: TRBJ2-1; clone size: few; D gene: TRBD2; V gene: TRBV6-5; CDR3 DNA: TGTGCCAGCAGTTACTCGAGGGGGGCGGGAGGTTACAATGAGCAGTTCTTC; CDR3 protein: CASSYSRGAGGYNEQFF
J gene: TRBJ2-1; clone size: -; D gene: TRBD2; V gene: TRBV3-1; CDR3 DNA: TGTGCCAGCAGGGGGGGGAGCGGGGATTACAATGAGCAGTTCTTC; CDR3 protein: CASRGGSGDYNEQFF
J gene: TRBJ2-3; clone size: few; D gene: -; V gene: TRBV7-2; CDR3 DNA: TGTGCCAGCAGCCCCAGGGGGGGAGAGGATACGCAGTATTTT; CDR3 protein: CASSPRGGEDTQYF
J gene: TRBJ2-6; clone size: many; D gene: TRBD2; V gene: TRBV4-2; CDR3 DNA: TGTGCCAGCAGCCCTACCTTAGCGGGAGGCGCCGTCTTCTCTGGGGCCAACGTCCTGACTTTC; CDR3 protein: CASSPTLAGGAVFSGANVLTF
J gene: TRBJ2-1; clone size: few; D gene: TRBD2; V gene: TRBV6-2/TRBV6-3; CDR3 DNA: TGTGCCAGCAGTTACTCAGGGACTAGTGTCTATGAGCAGTTCTTC; CDR3 protein: CASSYSGTSVYEQFF
J gene: TRBJ2-1; clone size: many; D gene: TRBD2; V gene: TRBV5-4; CDR3 DNA: TGTGCCAGCAGCTTGAGAATCTCTGGACTAGCGGGAGGGGATGAGCAGTTCTTC; CDR3 protein: CASSLRISGLAGGDEQFF
J gene: TRBJ1-5; clone size: -; D gene: -; V gene: TRBV6-2/TRBV6-3; CDR3 DNA: TGTGCCAGCAGTTACCGATCACATGATTATAGCAATCAGCCCCAGCATTTT; CDR3 protein: CASSYRSHDYSNQPQHF